A single sample is the source of the 4 T cell receptor beta chains below, sequenced in a study of patients and donors after allogeneic stem cell transplantation. One entry per CDR3 protein, called by TCRdb with MiXCR from the RT-PCR reads. The sample lists 410,000 or so distinct CDR3 sequences; roughly 16% were seen once. The specimen sequenced was blood, either unsorted or a sorted T cell fraction (not recorded which). The receptors stem from a human donor who was either an allogeneic HSCT recipient or a stem cell or donor lymphocyte infusion donor (not recorded which). It is not recorded whose cells these are; they may come from a transplant donor.

This clonotype appeared a few times. V usage is TRBV20-1 and J usage is TRBJ2-7, with D perhaps being TRBD1 or TRBD2 (6 bases each). CDR1 and CDR2 (germline): DFQATT, SNEGSKA (reference sequence). V lost 5 bases to trimming and J lost 3 bases, with 14 bases between them. CDR3 length: 13 amino acids. DNA of the CDR3: TGCAGTGCTGGGGGGCTGGACCGCTACGAGCAGTACTTC. Protein sequence: CSAGGLDRYEQYF.

The chain employs TRBV5-1 and TRBJ2-1, with D perhaps given as TRBD1 or TRBD2 (5 bases each). Germline V lookup: CDR1 SGHRS, CDR2 YFSETQ. V was cut by 0 bases and J by 0 bases, with 16 bases left in between. The CDR3 is 18 amino acids. CDR3 coding DNA: TGCGCCAGCAGCTTGGGTTGGGACCAACTGAGCTCCTACAATGAGCAGTTCTTC. Its protein product is CASSLGWDQLSSYNEQFF.

The rearrangement uses TRBV4-2 and TRBJ2-5; 7 positions match TRBD2. CDR3 length: 15 residues. Germline CDR1 reads LGHNA; CDR2 reads YNFKEQ. J lost 0 bases, V lost 2 bases, and 3 bases had no gene match. Here the CDR3 DNA reads TGTGCCAGCAGCCAACCTACTAGCGACCAAGAGACCCAGTACTTC. Residues: CASSQPTSDQETQYF.

This chain links TRBV12-3 or TRBV12-4 with TRBJ2-3; TRBD2 might be the D (6 bases). Trimming pared 3 bases from V and 1 base from J, leaving 14 bases between. This CDR3 spans 16 amino acids. This chain's CDR3 is CASSFRRGLGTDTQYF. The DNA for the CDR3 is TGTGCCAGCAGTTTTAGGCGGGGCCTAGGCACAGATACGCAGTATTTT.